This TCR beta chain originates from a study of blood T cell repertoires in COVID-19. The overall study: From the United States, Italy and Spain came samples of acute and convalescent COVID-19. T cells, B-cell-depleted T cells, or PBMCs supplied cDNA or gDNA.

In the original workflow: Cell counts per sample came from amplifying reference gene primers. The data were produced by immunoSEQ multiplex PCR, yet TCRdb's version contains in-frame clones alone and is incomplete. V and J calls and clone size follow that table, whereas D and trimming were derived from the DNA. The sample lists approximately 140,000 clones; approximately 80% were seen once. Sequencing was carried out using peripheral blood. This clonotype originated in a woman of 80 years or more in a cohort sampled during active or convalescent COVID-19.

The CDR3 is CASSVRRANTGELFF. As DNA, the CDR3 is TGTGCCAGCAGCGTAAGGCGGGCGAACACCGGGGAGCTGTTTTTT. V gene TRBV9 combines with J gene TRBJ2-2, with D possibly being TRBD2 (5 bases). V was pared by 1 base and J by 0 bases, with 7 bases between. CDR1 is SGDLS, CDR2 YYNGEE, per germline. The CDR3 runs 15 residues.